Sequencing of this T cell receptor beta chain was carried out in a study of blood T cell repertoires in COVID-19. The repertoire was sequenced with immunoSEQ multiplex PCR; TCRdb's copy has only in-frame clones and lacks some. Counted here are around 250,000 clones, about four fifths occurring once; the ten biggest clones make up around 3.4%. The receptor was derived from a young woman with acute or convalescent COVID-19. Sequencing was performed on peripheral blood.

The CDR3 loop is CASSPRGIPYEQYF. DNA of the CDR3: TGTGCCAGCAGCCCTCGGGGGATCCCCTACGAGCAGTACTTC. V is TRBV3-1 (or the pseudogene TRBV3-2) and J is TRBJ2-7; D possibly corresponds to TRBD2 (6 bases). Trimming stripped 4 bases from V and 2 bases from J, with 12 bases between. Germline lookup yields CDR1 LGHDT and CDR2 YNNKEL (reference sequence). CDR3 size: 14 residues.